A selection of T cell receptor beta chains follows, all from one sample in a study of T-cell reconstitution after alpha-beta-depleted transplantation in children. TCRdb called the PCR reads again in MiXCR, with one record for every CDR3 protein. The sample lists hundreds of thousands of distinct CDR3 sequences; about 11% were seen once. The sample in question was PBMCs from the stem cell graft donor, obtained from the stem cell graft. These receptors were collected from a human donor who donated a stem cell graft to a child with acute myeloid leukemia. Each CDR3 is given with its conserved first and last residue. The D gene is left open where the match is weak. Size tells how often a clone was seen (once, few, many) or the class of an expanded clone, and some rows leave it out.

>TRBV7-3|TRBJ1-2|TRBD1|few
TGTGCCAGCAGTTATACCTCAGGGGGCAATGGCTACACCTTC
CASSYTSGGNGYTF
>TRBV20-1|TRBJ2-1|-|many
TGCAGTGCCATAAGTGGAACTTCCGACTCCTACAATGAGCAGTTCTTC
CSAISGTSDSYNEQFF
>TRBV5-1|TRBJ2-7|-|-
TGCGCCAGCAGTTTTCAGGGAAACTCCTACGAGCAGTACTTC
CASSFQGNSYEQYF
>TRBV19|TRBJ1-1|-|-
TGTGCCAGTAGTCCCACCACAGTATCGAACACTGAAGCTTTCTTT
CASSPTTVSNTEAFF
>TRBV5-1|TRBJ2-7|TRBD2|few
TGCGCCAGCAGCTTGGGGCTAGCGGGCTGGCAATCCTACGAGCAGTACTTC
CASSLGLAGWQSYEQYF
>TRBV29-1|TRBJ2-3|-|many
TGCGGCGGGACTTTCACAGATACGCAGTATTTT
CGGTFTDTQYF
>TRBV12-3/TRBV12-4|TRBJ1-1|-|few
TGTGGACGTGTCGGCCCCCCCCAGAACACTGAAGCTTTCTTT
CGRVGPPQNTEAFF
>TRBV7-2|TRBJ2-1|TRBD2|-
TGTGCCAGCAGCCGCACCGGACTAGCGGGAGATCGCCGTATTTACAATGAGCAGTTCTTC
CASSRTGLAGDRRIYNEQFF
>TRBV15|TRBJ1-2|TRBD1|few
TGTGCCACCAGCAGAGTTCTACAGGGGGCCCACTATGGCTACACCTTC
CATSRVLQGAHYGYTF
>TRBV7-9|TRBJ2-5|-|many
TGTGCCAGCAGCTTAGGGCGGGCGAAGGAGACCCAGTACTTC
CASSLGRAKETQYF
>TRBV30|TRBJ1-1|-|few
TGTGCCTGGAGTACAGGCAGGATGAACACTGAAGCTTTCTTT
CAWSTGRMNTEAFF
>TRBV29-1|TRBJ2-3|-|-
TGCAGCGTTGGGGGAGATTTCACAGATACGCAGTATTTT
CSVGGDFTDTQYF
>TRBV7-8|TRBJ2-7|-|-
TGTGCCAGCAGCTTAGAGTCTGCTATCTACGATAAGCAGTACTTC
CASSLESAIYDKQYF